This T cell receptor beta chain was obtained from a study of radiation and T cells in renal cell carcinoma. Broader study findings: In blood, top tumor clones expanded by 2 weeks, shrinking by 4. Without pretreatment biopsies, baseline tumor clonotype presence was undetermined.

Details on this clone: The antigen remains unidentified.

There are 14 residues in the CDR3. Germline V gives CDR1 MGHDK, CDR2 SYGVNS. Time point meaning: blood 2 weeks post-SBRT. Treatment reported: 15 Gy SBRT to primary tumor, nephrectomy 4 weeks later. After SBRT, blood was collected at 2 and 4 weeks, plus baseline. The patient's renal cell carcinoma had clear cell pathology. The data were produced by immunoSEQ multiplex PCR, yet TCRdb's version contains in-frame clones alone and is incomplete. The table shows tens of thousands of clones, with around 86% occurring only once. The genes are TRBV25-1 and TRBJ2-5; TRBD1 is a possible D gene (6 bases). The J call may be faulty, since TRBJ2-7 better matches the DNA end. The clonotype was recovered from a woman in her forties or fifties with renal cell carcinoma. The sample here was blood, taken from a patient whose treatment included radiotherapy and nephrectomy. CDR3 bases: TGTGCCAGCAGTGAGGTACGGGACACCTACGAGCAGTACTTC. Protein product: CASSEVRDTYEQYF.